Each of the 32 T cell receptor beta chains below was sequenced from the same sample in a study of T cell changes during pregnancy in multiple sclerosis. The method was immunoSEQ multiplex PCR; TCRdb's version includes in-frame clones alone and lacks a portion of them. The table shows fewer than 85,000 clones, with 93% occurring only once. The sequencing used peripheral blood, collected in the second trimester of pregnancy. These receptors came from a female donor with multiple sclerosis, enrolled in a pregnancy study.

J is TRBJ2-1 and V is TRBV9, with TRBD2 matching over 10 bases. Germline lookup yields CDR1 SGDLS and CDR2 YYNGEE. J lost 7 bases, V lost 2 bases, and 6 bases had no gene match. This CDR3 has 15 amino acids. CDR3 in DNA: TGTGCCAGCAGCGTTACTAGCGGGGTGCTAAATGAGCAGTTCTTC. Residues: CASSVTSGVLNEQFF.

The V gene is TRBV29-1, the J gene TRBJ2-3, with D possibly being TRBD1 (6 bases). Trimming cost V 8 bases and J 0 bases, with 12 bases left between them. The germline gives CDR1 SQVTM, CDR2 ANQGSEA. The CDR3 is 13 residues long. This CDR3 reads CSSFGQSTDTQYF. CDR3 coding DNA: TGCAGCTCCTTCGGACAGAGCACAGATACGCAGTATTTT.

The chain joins TRBV6-1 to TRBJ2-3; possible D gene TRBD2, 6 bases. The germline V gene has CDR1 MNHNS and CDR2 SASEGT. The CDR3 is 15 amino acids. Trimming left V 8 bases short and J 2 bases short, with 17 bases between. The CDR3 sequence is CASASLLAPTDTQYF. CDR3 coding DNA: TGTGCCAGCGCCTCGCTTCTAGCGCCCACAGATACGCAGTATTTT.

The chain joins TRBV11-2 to TRBJ1-1, with TRBD1 identical over 7 bases. This CDR3 is built from 15 residues. CDR1 SGHAT and CDR2 FQNNGV come from the germline V gene. Trimming cost V 0 bases and J 4 bases; bases outside gene matches: 5. CDR3 amino acids: CASSLDRGLGTEAFF. CDR3 bases: TGTGCCAGCAGCTTAGATAGGGGGCTCGGCACTGAAGCTTTCTTT.

As concerns this clone: The germline gene is not matched at one end of the junction; a read error may be the cause. The V and J genes are TRBV10-3 and TRBJ2-2, with TRBD1 identical over 9 bases. Looked up from germline, CDR1 is ENHRY and CDR2 is SYGVKD. The CDR3 totals 13 residues. For the CDR3, the DNA is TGTGCCAGCAGTACAGGGGGCCCTATTAAGCTGTTTTTT. It specifies CASSTGGPIKLFF.

J is TRBJ1-1 and V is TRBV5-4; 9 bases align to TRBD1. CDR1 and CDR2 from the germline V gene are SGHNT and YYREEE (reference sequence). The CDR3 runs 15 residues. With 4 bases clipped from V and 4 bases from J, the junction kept 8 bases outside the gene matches. CDR3 bases: TGTGCCAGCAGCGTACGACAGGGGGGTGGCACTGAAGCTTTCTTT. Amino acids: CASSVRQGGGTEAFF.

This chain connects TRBV30 to TRBJ2-7, with D possibly matching TRBD1 (6 bases). CDR3 length equals 15 residues. V was cut by 1 base and J by 0 bases, with 13 bases left in between. CDR1 and CDR2 (germline): GTSNPN, SVGIG (reference sequence). The CDR3 region is CAWSAPGHFSYEQYF. The CDR3 nucleotides read TGTGCCTGGAGTGCCCCGGGACACTTCTCCTACGAGCAGTACTTC.

The V gene is TRBV5-5, the J gene TRBJ1-1; D gene ambiguous. The CDR3 is made up of 15 amino acids. The germline gives CDR1 SGHKS, CDR2 YYEKEE (reference sequence). With 0 bases removed from V and 11 bases from J, the gap between germline ends came to 20 bases. The CDR3 here is CASSLGRREADGAFF. The CDR3 nucleotides are TGTGCCAGCAGCTTGGGCCGGCGAGAGGCAGATGGGGCTTTCTTT.

CDR3 sequence reads: CASSKPPGGKDTEAFF. CDR3 nucleotides: TGTGCCAGCAGCAAACCCCCTGGAGGGAAGGACACTGAAGCTTTCTTT. The chain recombines TRBV7-9 with TRBJ1-1, with D uncertain. This CDR3 spans 16 amino acids. Deletions cut 5 bases from V and 3 bases from J, with 19 bases between. Germline CDR1 reads SEHNR; CDR2 reads FQNEAQ (reference sequence).

The gene calls are TRBV6-1 and TRBJ2-1; TRBD1 matches 12 bases. Germline V CDR1 and CDR2: MNHNS, SASEGT. The CDR3 spans 15 residues. Germline trimming cut 7 bases from V and 10 bases from J; bases unmatched to any gene: 11. Here the CDR3 reads CASTTLGGTGGEQFF. The CDR3 DNA sequence: TGTGCCAGCACAACACTTGGGGGGACAGGGGGCGAGCAGTTCTTC.

The chain employs TRBV10-3 and TRBJ1-1, with D possibly being TRBD1 (6 bases). V gave up 6 bases and J gave up 4 bases, with 12 bases separating them. This CDR3 is built from 13 residues. From germline, CDR1 is ENHRY and CDR2 SYGVKD. The CDR3 loop reads CAIRAGATTEAFF. CDR3 DNA sequence: TGTGCCATCAGGGCGGGGGCGACCACTGAAGCTTTCTTT.

This clone was counted once. J is TRBJ1-1 and V is TRBV19; D not certain. V lost 0 bases to trimming and J lost 4 bases, with 12 bases between them. CDR1 is LNHDA and CDR2 is SQIVND in the germline V gene (reference sequence). This CDR3 contains 15 residues. The CDR3 DNA follows: TGTGCCAGTAGTATAGAGGGTCGGGGAGTCACTGAAGCTTTCTTT. This sequence encodes CASSIEGRGVTEAFF. Variable domain in full (rest from reference TRBV19 and TRBJ1-1): DGGITQSPKYLFRKEGQNVTLSCEQNLNHDAMYWYRQDPGQGLRLIYYSQIVNDFQKGDIAEGYSVSREKKESFPLTVTSAQKNPTAFYLCASSIEGRGVTEAFFGQGTRLTVV.

This chain links TRBV9 with TRBJ2-7; D remains unclear. V lost 4 bases and J 3 bases, leaving 17 bases between the germline ends. This CDR3 has 15 amino acids. CDR1 is SGDLS and CDR2 is YYNGEE in the germline V gene. CDR3 sequence reads: CASSISPLPNYEQYF. The DNA of the CDR3 is TGTGCCAGCAGCATAAGTCCCCTTCCTAACTACGAGCAGTACTTC.

The sample holds one count of this clone. The rearrangement joins TRBV4-2 to TRBJ2-7, with 8 bases lining up with TRBD1. The CDR3 contains 15 residues. After removal of 3 bases from V and 6 bases from J, the junction contained 10 bases not matched to a gene. CDR1 is LGHNA and CDR2 is YNFKEQ in the germline V gene. The CDR3 DNA follows: TGTGCCAGCAGCCAGGTCCAGGGGGCCCTCGGCGAGCAGTACTTC. It encodes CASSQVQGALGEQYF.

This chain links TRBV4-2 with TRBJ2-3, with D unresolved. Germline CDR1 is LGHNA and CDR2 is YNFKEQ. V lost 0 bases and J 4 bases, leaving 11 bases between the germline ends. CDR3 length: 15 amino acids. The CDR3 protein is CASSQDRPSSDTQYF. The CDR3 DNA is TGTGCCAGCAGCCAAGACCGGCCTAGTTCAGATACGCAGTATTTT.

The chain links TRBV25-1 to TRBJ2-7; the D is unclear. The CDR3 sequence is 10 residues long. Trimming stripped 5 bases from V and 12 bases from J, with 11 bases between. Germline assignment: CDR1 MGHDK and CDR2 SYGVNS. The CDR3 sequence: CASSSRSTYF. CDR3 DNA sequence: TGTGCCAGCAGTTCCAGGTCGACGTACTTC.

This sequence joins TRBV5-1 and TRBJ2-1; 9 bases map to TRBD2. The CDR3 is 16 residues long. Losses at the gene ends were 0 bases for V and 8 bases for J; bases not matched to a gene: 9. The germline V gene encodes CDR1 SGHRS and CDR2 YFSETQ. The CDR3, as DNA: TGCGCCAGCAGCTTGGGTGACCTAGCGGGATCGTATGAGCAGTTCTTC. Amino acids: CASSLGDLAGSYEQFF.

V and J are TRBV7-9 and TRBJ1-2; a possible D gene is TRBD1 (5 bases). CDR1 is SEHNR, CDR2 FQNEAQ, per germline (reference sequence). The CDR3 is 13 amino acids. V shed 3 bases and J shed 10 bases, with 15 bases lying between them. CDR3 DNA sequence: TGTGCCAGCAGCTTTGGGCAGGGTCTTGACTACACCTTC. Its protein is CASSFGQGLDYTF.

The count of this clone is one. The V call is TRBV5-1, the J call TRBJ2-1; 12 nucleotides align to TRBD2. The V gene end was trimmed by 1 base and the J gene end by 7 bases; junction bases not matched to a gene: 21. The CDR3 is 21 residues long. CDR1 and CDR2 (germline): SGHRS, YFSETQ. CDR3 coding DNA: TGCGCCAGCAGCTTGCCGGCTAGCGGGAGGGCCGAAGTGATCCGACGAAATGAGCAGTTCTTC. This translates into CASSLPASGRAEVIRRNEQFF.

The chain couples TRBV5-6 to TRBJ2-3, with no clear D. Germline V gives CDR1 SGHDT, CDR2 YYEEEE. The CDR3 is made up of 12 amino acids. V was pared by 4 bases and J by 6 bases, with 9 bases between. The CDR3 nucleotides read TGTGCCAGCAGCCCCCCCGGTGATACGCAGTATTTT. Amino acid sequence: CASSPPGDTQYF.

The J gene is TRBJ2-2, the V gene TRBV7-6; D remains ambiguous. This CDR3 is built from 13 residues. V was cut by 0 bases and J by 7 bases, with 6 bases left in between. CDR1 SGHVS and CDR2 FNYEAQ come from the germline V gene. For the CDR3, the DNA is TGTGCCAGCAGCTTAGCCAACGGCGGGGAGCTGTTTTTT. It translates to CASSLANGGELFF. Variable domain in full (rest from reference TRBV7-6 and TRBJ2-2): GAGVSQSPRYKVTKRGQDVALRCDPISGHVSLYWYRQALGQGPEFLTYFNYEAQQDKSGLPNDRFSAERPEGSISTLTIQRTEQRDSAMYRCASSLANGGELFFGEGSRLTVL.

The gene calls are TRBV29-1 and TRBJ1-2, with a weak D call TRBD1 (5 bases). The CDR3 runs to 11 residues. V shed 7 bases and J shed 3 bases, with 9 bases lying between them. The germline gives CDR1 SQVTM, CDR2 ANQGSEA. For the CDR3, the DNA is TGCAGCGGGGGCGGGGACTATGGCTACACCTTC. Translation gives CSGGGDYGYTF.

The genes are TRBV7-3 and TRBJ2-7, with D perhaps TRBD2 (7 bases). This CDR3 has 17 amino acids. CDR1 is SGHTA and CDR2 is FQGTGA in the germline V gene. The V and J ends lost 1 base and 6 bases respectively, with 22 bases between them. The CDR3 DNA follows: TGTGCCAGCAGCTTAATAGGTTTGGGGGGGGCTAAGGGCGAGCAGTACTTC. Translating it yields CASSLIGLGGAKGEQYF. The full variable domain, completed using reference TRBV7-3 and TRBJ2-7, is GAGVSQTPSNKVTEKGKYVELRCDPISGHTALYWYRQSLGQGPEFLIYFQGTGAADDSGLPNDRFFAVRPEGSVSTLKIQRTERGDSAVYLCASSLIGLGGAKGEQYFGPGTRLTVT.

This chain connects TRBV4-1 to TRBJ2-3, with D tentatively TRBD1 (5 bases). The CDR3 is made up of 15 amino acids. The ends were cut back, 2 bases at V and 2 bases at J, with 11 bases in the middle. The germline CDR1 and CDR2 sequences are MGHRA and YSYEKL. This chain's CDR3 is CASSQFQGPTDTQYF. The DNA for the CDR3 is TGCGCCAGCAGCCAATTCCAGGGCCCCACAGATACGCAGTATTTT.

The rearrangement joins TRBV2 to TRBJ1-5, with TRBD1 as a possible D gene (5 bases). V lost 4 bases and J lost 1, with 5 bases in between. Germline CDR1 is SNHLY and CDR2 is FYNNEI. CDR3 length: 13 residues. This CDR3 is CASSGQSNQPQHF. In nucleotides, the CDR3 is TGTGCCAGCAGTGGACAGAGCAATCAGCCCCAGCATTTT.

This chain connects TRBV7-8 to TRBJ1-2; no reliable D call. CDR3 length: 16 amino acids. The V and J ends lost 7 bases and 3 bases respectively, with 21 bases between them. Germline CDR1 is SGHVS and CDR2 is FQNEAQ. As DNA, the CDR3 is TGTGCCAGCACCCCACTGAGAAGCCAGGTCCACTATGGCTACACCTTC. It encodes CASTPLRSQVHYGYTF.

This sequence joins TRBV2 and TRBJ1-2; 7 positions agree with TRBD1. Germline V gene data show CDR1 as SNHLY and CDR2 as FYNNEI. The CDR3 is 16 residues long. Losses at the gene ends were 6 bases for V and 4 bases for J; bases not matched to a gene: 14. CDR3 protein: CASRASDRVVGYGYTF. CDR3 DNA: TGTGCCAGCAGAGCGTCCGACAGGGTGGTTGGCTATGGCTACACCTTC.

This chain links TRBV29-1 with TRBJ1-4; possibly TRBD1 for D (5 bases). Germline values: CDR1 SQVTM, CDR2 ANQGSEA. CDR3 length: 13 residues. V was cut by 7 bases and J by 0 bases, with 9 bases left in between. The CDR3 sequence is CSARTPTNEKLFF. CDR3 bases: TGCAGCGCCAGGACACCAACTAATGAAAAACTGTTTTTT.

The chain carries TRBV2 and TRBJ2-5, with TRBD2 identical over 7 bases. The germline V gene encodes CDR1 SNHLY and CDR2 FYNNEI. Unmatched junction bases numbered 10, after V lost 10 bases and J lost 5 bases. The CDR3 runs 13 residues. The CDR3 reads CANLREAPETQYF. The CDR3 bases are TGTGCCAACCTCCGGGAGGCCCCGGAGACCCAGTACTTC.

The chain combines TRBV27 with TRBJ2-3, with 7 bases lining up with TRBD2. Germline assignment: CDR1 MNHEY and CDR2 SMNVEV (reference sequence). The CDR3 has 16 residues. Losses at the gene ends were 5 bases for V and 10 bases for J; bases not matched to a gene: 18. CDR3 protein: CASSPFLSSGLVAQYF. In DNA, the CDR3 is TGTGCCAGCAGTCCCTTCCTCTCCTCCGGACTAGTCGCGCAGTATTTT.

The chain recombines TRBV4-2 with TRBJ2-2, with 7 bases lining up with TRBD1. Losses at the gene ends were 4 bases for V and 4 bases for J; bases not matched to a gene: 6. This CDR3 has 15 amino acids. Germline CDR1 reads LGHNA; CDR2 reads YNFKEQ. In nucleotides, the CDR3 is TGTGCCAGCAGCCCCACGACAGGGATCACCGGGGAGCTGTTTTTT. It specifies CASSPTTGITGELFF.

The chain employs TRBV10-2 and TRBJ1-2; D gene uncertain. With 3 bases removed from V and 0 bases from J, the gap between germline ends came to 5 bases. Germline V gene data show CDR1 as WSHSY and CDR2 as SAAADI. This CDR3 comprises 13 residues. CDR3 amino acids: CASSDRANYGYTF. The CDR3 bases are TGCGCCAGCAGTGATAGAGCTAACTATGGCTACACCTTC.